This T cell receptor beta chain is from a study of Graves' ophthalmopathy and Graves' hyperthyroidism. Amplification targeted the TCR beta CDR3 regions, with RNA transcripts as the source material. The first-round RT-PCR employed HTBI primers together with the Qiagen OneStep RT-PCR kit. A multiplex PCR was then performed as the second round. TCRdb reanalysed the multiplex PCR reads using MiXCR and keeps one entry per CDR3 protein. Among 400,000 or so distinct CDR3 sequences listed, 15% were seen once. There are many counts of this clonotype. The antigen is undetermined. Findings and limits, study-wide: A 13-signature model separated ophthalmopathy from stable hyperthyroidism, reaching around 90% sensitivity and 75% to 83% specificity cross-validated. In predicting ophthalmopathy progression, the model reached over 70% sensitivity and 72.22% specificity.

Per the germline V gene, CDR1 is MNHEY and CDR2 is SVGEGT. Trimming removed 8 bases from V and 2 bases from J; junction bases left unmatched: 4. This CDR3 region has 13 residues. The source material was peripheral blood. This clonotype was sampled from a woman between 18 and 30 years old with stable Graves' hyperthyroidism. V gene TRBV6-2 or TRBV6-3 combines with J gene TRBJ1-1, with TRBD1 matching 8 bases. The CDR3 DNA follows: TGTGCCAGCTTCGGACAGGGAAACACTGAAGCTTTCTTT. Protein product: CASFGQGNTEAFF.